This T cell receptor (beta chain) was recorded in a study of blood T cell repertoires in COVID-19. CDR3 length: 16 amino acids. Between the trimmed V and J ends, which lost 0 bases and 11 bases, there was a span of 22 bases. Germline V gives CDR1 MNHNY, CDR2 SVGAGI (reference sequence). This table comes from immunoSEQ multiplex PCR, and its TCRdb copy is limited to in-frame clones, with some not included. Here the sample spans more than 250,000 clones, over 75% being singletons. The TCR sequence derives from a man aged 50 to 59 with active or convalescent COVID-19. Sequencing was performed on peripheral blood. This chain joins TRBV6-6 and TRBJ1-1; tentatively, D is TRBD1 (6 bases). The CDR3 here is CASSYSRQGIPQGAFF. CDR3 DNA sequence: TGTGCCAGCAGTTACTCGAGGCAGGGAATCCCCCAGGGGGCTTTCTTT.